This T cell receptor beta chain was observed in a study of response to subunit inactivated influenza vaccine. MiXCR was run by TCRdb on the RT-PCR reads, yielding one entry per CDR3 protein. The repertoire includes about 190,000 distinct CDR3 sequences, roughly 14% of them detected once, and about a quarter sits in the top ten. The table lists this clonotype with a few counts. The input for sequencing was CD8+ T cells sorted from PBMCs, taken about 5 days after vaccination. The receptor was derived from a man between 45 and 60 years old who received an inactivated influenza vaccine.

The CDR3 DNA sequence: TGCAGTGCTAGGGACCTCGGGAGCGCGAGCAATCAGCCCCAGCATTTT. This gives the protein CSARDLGSASNQPQHF. V usage is TRBV20-1 and J usage is TRBJ1-5; D not resolved. CDR3 size: 16 residues. The V end was cut by 3 bases, the J end by 1 base, with 16 bases between. Germline V gives CDR1 DFQATT, CDR2 SNEGSKA (reference sequence).